Below, 18 T cell receptor beta chains from the same sample are listed, as sequenced in a study of early T cells in non-severe SARS-CoV-2 infection (dated by TCRdb to 2020 to 2022). The library came from 5' RACE. TCRdb lists the instrument as NextSeq 500. The raw public reads went through TCRdb reprocessing: fastp at Q25, MiXCR clone calling, in-frame beta chains kept. Under each unique CDR3 protein, matching rows form one entry showing the most common genes and DNA. Here the sample has tens of thousands of distinct CDR3 sequences; around 7% occur a single time. The ten top clones hold under 5% of the sample. Input material: whole blood. These receptors were obtained from an adult who was a healthcare worker with PCR-confirmed SARS-CoV-2 infection or an uninfected control (not recorded which).

This clonotype was seen a handful of times. The chain carries TRBV5-6 and TRBJ2-1; no reliable D call. This CDR3 region has 16 residues. CDR1 and CDR2 (germline): SGHDT, YYEEEE. V lost 0 bases and J 10 bases, leaving 20 bases between the germline ends. Written as DNA, the CDR3 is TGTGCCAGCAGCTTGGCTGGGGTCGGCTATATCGGCGAGCAGTTCTTC. Its translation: CASSLAGVGYIGEQFF.

In this sample, this clonotype is medium-sized. CDR3 DNA: TGTGCCAGCTCACAGGAGGGGGTTGGCACTGAAGCTTTCTTT. This encodes CASSQEGVGTEAFF. The chain combines TRBV18 with TRBJ1-1; tentatively, D is TRBD1 (6 bases). CDR1 is KGHSH, CDR2 LQKENI, per germline. The CDR3 runs 14 residues. The V and J ends lost 4 bases and 4 bases respectively, with 13 bases between them.

This clonotype showed up many times. J is TRBJ2-1 and V is TRBV10-1; 8 bases line up with TRBD2. This CDR3 region has 15 residues. Germline-derived CDR1 and CDR2 are WNHNN and SYGVQD (reference sequence). V was clipped by 5 bases and J by 1 base; unmatched bases: 4. The CDR3 DNA sequence: TGCGCCAGCAGTACTAGCGGCGGTTCCTACAATGAGCAGTTCTTC. This gives the protein CASSTSGGSYNEQFF.

The chain combines TRBV15 with TRBJ2-7; tentatively, D is TRBD2 (6 bases). V shed 5 bases and J shed 1 base, with 12 bases lying between them. Germline loops: CDR1 LNHNV, CDR2 YYDKDF (reference sequence). This CDR3 comprises 14 residues. The CDR3 reads CATSPGGLSYEQYF. In nucleotides, the CDR3 is TGTGCCACCAGCCCCGGGGGTTTGTCCTACGAGCAGTACTTC.

This clonotype is deemed medium-sized. The chain combines TRBV7-2 with TRBJ2-7; D not resolved. The CDR3 sequence is 13 residues long. V lost 2 bases to trimming and J lost 4 bases, with 9 bases between them. Germline CDR1 is SGHTA and CDR2 is FQGNSA. CDR3 sequence: CASSLNRAYEQYF. The CDR3 DNA reads TGTGCCAGCAGCTTAAACAGAGCATACGAGCAGTACTTC.

In this sample, this clonotype turned up many times. CDR3 amino acids: CASSYLERGEPHF. The CDR3 DNA follows: TGTGCCAGCAGTTATTTAGAACGGGGGGAACCGCATTTT. This chain connects TRBV6-5 to TRBJ1-5; the D gene is possibly TRBD1 (5 bases). The CDR3 is made up of 13 amino acids. Germline values: CDR1 MNHEY, CDR2 SVGAGI. Trimming shortened V by 3 bases and J by 15 bases, and 18 bases separated the two germline ends.

A few counts support this clonotype. The chain links TRBV9 to TRBJ2-1, with TRBD2 as a possible D gene (6 bases). The CDR3 loop spans 17 amino acids. Per the germline V gene, CDR1 is SGDLS and CDR2 is YYNGEE. Trimming shortened V by 4 bases and J by 0 bases, and 17 bases separated the two germline ends. CDR3 sequence (DNA): TGTGCCAGCAGCCCCGGGGGACTGGCTAGCTCCTACAATGAGCAGTTCTTC. Its protein product is CASSPGGLASSYNEQFF.

This clonotype has at least ten counts. V and J are TRBV20-1 and TRBJ2-1, with 9 bases that match TRBD2. The germline gives CDR1 DFQATT, CDR2 SNEGSKA (reference sequence). V shed 3 bases, J shed 7 bases, and the junction held 4 bases outside the gene matches. The CDR3 extends over 13 amino acids. The CDR3 DNA follows: TGCAGTGCTAGTGGCGGGAGGGCAAATGAGCAGTTCTTC. Its translation: CSASGGRANEQFF.

Ten or more counts support this clonotype. V gene TRBV20-1 combines with J gene TRBJ2-3, with 9 bases identical to TRBD2. V gave up 0 bases and J gave up 5 bases; unmatched junction bases: 6. Germline V gene sequence: CDR1 DFQATT, CDR2 SNEGSKA (reference sequence). This CDR3 has 15 residues. The CDR3 DNA sequence: TGCAGTGCTAGAGATCAAACTAGCGGGTTAGATACGCAGTATTTT. This sequence encodes CSARDQTSGLDTQYF.

There are many counts of this clonotype. The chain is built from TRBV10-3 and TRBJ1-1, with a weak D call TRBD1 (6 bases). The CDR3 runs to 14 residues. Germline assignment: CDR1 ENHRY and CDR2 SYGVKD. V was pared by 5 bases and J by 0 bases, with 10 bases between. The CDR3: CAISWTALNTEAFF. CDR3 nucleotides: TGTGCCATCAGTTGGACAGCTTTGAACACTGAAGCTTTCTTT.

This clonotype has a count of ten or more. V gene TRBV20-1 combines with J gene TRBJ2-1, with D unclear. V was cut by 6 bases and J by 4 bases, with 4 bases left in between. CDR3 length: 10 residues. Looked up from germline, CDR1 is DFQATT and CDR2 is SNEGSKA (reference sequence). The CDR3: CSAGYNEQFF. The CDR3 DNA is TGCAGTGCAGGATACAATGAGCAGTTCTTC.

This clonotype has at least ten counts. The chain employs TRBV20-1 and TRBJ2-7, with a possible D match to TRBD2 (6 bases). The CDR3 spans 13 residues. The ends were cut back, 3 bases at V and 3 bases at J, with 12 bases in the middle. Germline lookup yields CDR1 DFQATT and CDR2 SNEGSKA (reference sequence). The CDR3 DNA reads TGCAGTGCTAGTTCCCTCGGGGGCTACGAGCAGTACTTC. Translated, it gives CSASSLGGYEQYF.

This sequence joins TRBV28 and TRBJ2-1; 9 bases line up with TRBD2. V shed 6 bases, J shed 9 bases, and the junction held 9 bases outside the gene matches. The CDR3 is 14 residues long. Germline loops: CDR1 MDHEN, CDR2 SYDVKM. The CDR3 spells CASSPGGGEREQFF. CDR3 nucleotide sequence: TGTGCCAGCAGCCCGGGCGGGGGGGAACGTGAGCAGTTCTTC.

This clonotype showed up many times. The chain links TRBV25-1 to TRBJ2-4, with a possible D match to TRBD2 (6 bases). Germline-derived CDR1 and CDR2 are MGHDK and SYGVNS. Between the trimmed V and J ends, which lost 4 bases and 7 bases, there was a span of 11 bases. The CDR3 has 13 amino acids. CDR3 sequence: CASSARGANIQYF. The CDR3 coding sequence is TGTGCCAGCAGTGCGCGGGGCGCGAACATTCAGTACTTC.

This clonotype showed up just a few times. J is TRBJ2-7 and V is TRBV29-1; 8 nucleotides match TRBD1. In germline, CDR1 is SQVTM, CDR2 ANQGSEA. Germline trimming cut 5 bases from V and 2 bases from J; bases unmatched to any gene: 8. The CDR3 has 14 amino acids. CDR3: CSVLGTGLAYEQYF. In DNA, the CDR3 is TGCAGCGTTTTAGGGACAGGTCTCGCCTACGAGCAGTACTTC.

This clonotype was seen a few times. The chain recombines TRBV24-1 with TRBJ2-5; 9 bases match TRBD1. Looked up from germline, CDR1 is KGHDR and CDR2 is SFDVKD. The J segment lost 7 bases and the V segment lost 6 bases, leaving 8 bases of the junction unmatched. The CDR3 loop spans 14 amino acids. The CDR3 DNA sequence: TGTGCCACCAGTAATCCGGGACAGGGTGGGACCCAGTACTTC. Its translation: CATSNPGQGGTQYF.

This clonotype was recorded once. This may arise from a read error, as a much more abundant clone is one base away. The chain recombines TRBV5-1 with TRBJ2-7, with D perhaps given as TRBD1 or TRBD2 (5 bases each). Germline V gives CDR1 SGHRS, CDR2 YFSETQ. The CDR3 is 14 amino acids. Trimming stripped 4 bases from V and 1 base from J, with 12 bases between. CDR3 DNA sequence: TGCGCCAGCAGCGAGGGGCTGGGGTCCTACGAGCAGTACTTC. Translating it yields CASSEGLGSYEQYF.

This clonotype was counted ten times or more. The rearrangement joins TRBV30 to TRBJ1-4; the D gene is possibly TRBD1 (5 bases). The CDR3 covers 14 residues. In germline, CDR1 is GTSNPN, CDR2 SVGIG (reference sequence). V was trimmed by 5 bases and J by 4 bases, leaving 14 bases between them. The CDR3 here is CAWGAGTYNEKLFF. The CDR3 region has the DNA TGTGCCTGGGGAGCGGGGACGTATAATGAAAAACTGTTTTTT.